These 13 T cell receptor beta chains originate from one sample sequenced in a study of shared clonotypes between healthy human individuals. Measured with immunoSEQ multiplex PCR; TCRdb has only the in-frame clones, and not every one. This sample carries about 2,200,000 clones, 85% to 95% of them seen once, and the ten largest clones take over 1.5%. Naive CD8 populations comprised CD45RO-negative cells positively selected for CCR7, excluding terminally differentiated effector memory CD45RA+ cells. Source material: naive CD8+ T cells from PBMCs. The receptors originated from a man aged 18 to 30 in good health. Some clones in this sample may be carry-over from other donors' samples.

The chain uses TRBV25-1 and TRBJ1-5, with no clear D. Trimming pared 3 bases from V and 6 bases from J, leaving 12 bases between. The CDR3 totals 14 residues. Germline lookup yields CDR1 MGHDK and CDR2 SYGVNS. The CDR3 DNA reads TGTGCCAGCAGTGATTCTCGTATTTCTCAGCCCCAGCATTTT. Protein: CASSDSRISQPQHF.

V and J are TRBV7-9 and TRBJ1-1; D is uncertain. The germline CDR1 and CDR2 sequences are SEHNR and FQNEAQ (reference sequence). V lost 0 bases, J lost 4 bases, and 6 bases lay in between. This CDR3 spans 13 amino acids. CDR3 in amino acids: CASSLAKATEAFF. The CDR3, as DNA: TGTGCCAGCAGCTTAGCGAAGGCCACTGAAGCTTTCTTT.

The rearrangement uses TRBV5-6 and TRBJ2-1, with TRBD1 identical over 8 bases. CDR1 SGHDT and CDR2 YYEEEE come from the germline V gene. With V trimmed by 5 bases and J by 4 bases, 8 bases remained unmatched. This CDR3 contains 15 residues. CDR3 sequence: CASSPTGGPYNEQFF. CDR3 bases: TGTGCCAGCAGTCCCACAGGGGGGCCATACAATGAGCAGTTCTTC.

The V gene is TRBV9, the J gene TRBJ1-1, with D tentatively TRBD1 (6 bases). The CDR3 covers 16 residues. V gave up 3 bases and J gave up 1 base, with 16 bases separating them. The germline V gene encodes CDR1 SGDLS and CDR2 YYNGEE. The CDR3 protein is CASSAADAGANTEAFF. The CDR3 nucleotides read TGTGCCAGCAGCGCGGCCGACGCGGGGGCGAACACTGAAGCTTTCTTT.

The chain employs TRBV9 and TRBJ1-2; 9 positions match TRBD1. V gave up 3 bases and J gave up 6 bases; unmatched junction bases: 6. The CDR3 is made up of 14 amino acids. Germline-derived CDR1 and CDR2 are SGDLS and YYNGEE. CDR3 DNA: TGTGCCAGCAGCGCTTGGGACAGGGCTGATGGCTACACCTTC. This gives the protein CASSAWDRADGYTF.

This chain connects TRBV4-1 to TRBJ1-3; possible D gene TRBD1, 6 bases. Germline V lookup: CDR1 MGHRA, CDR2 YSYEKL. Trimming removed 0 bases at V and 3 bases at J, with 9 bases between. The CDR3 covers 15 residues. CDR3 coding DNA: TGCGCCAGCAGCCAAGATTGGGGGCTTGGAAACACCATATATTTT. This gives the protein CASSQDWGLGNTIYF.

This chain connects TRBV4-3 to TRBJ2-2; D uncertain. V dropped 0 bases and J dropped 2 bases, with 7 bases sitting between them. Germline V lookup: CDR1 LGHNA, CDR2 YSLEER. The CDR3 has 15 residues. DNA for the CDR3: TGCGCCAGCAGCCAAGATCGCACAAACACCGGGGAGCTGTTTTTT. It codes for CASSQDRTNTGELFF.

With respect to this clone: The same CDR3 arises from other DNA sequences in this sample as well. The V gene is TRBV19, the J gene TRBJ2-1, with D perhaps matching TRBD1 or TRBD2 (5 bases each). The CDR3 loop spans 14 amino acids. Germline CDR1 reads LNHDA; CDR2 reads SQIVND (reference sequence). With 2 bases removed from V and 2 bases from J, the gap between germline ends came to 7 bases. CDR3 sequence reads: CASSIRGPYNEQFF. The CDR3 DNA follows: TGTGCCAGTAGTATAAGGGGACCCTACAATGAGCAGTTCTTC.

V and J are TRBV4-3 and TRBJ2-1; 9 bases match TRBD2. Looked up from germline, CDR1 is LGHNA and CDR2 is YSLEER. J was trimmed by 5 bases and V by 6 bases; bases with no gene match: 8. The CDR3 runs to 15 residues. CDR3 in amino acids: CASSQRGAWDNEQFF. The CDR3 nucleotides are TGCGCCAGCAGTCAGCGGGGGGCATGGGACAATGAGCAGTTCTTC.

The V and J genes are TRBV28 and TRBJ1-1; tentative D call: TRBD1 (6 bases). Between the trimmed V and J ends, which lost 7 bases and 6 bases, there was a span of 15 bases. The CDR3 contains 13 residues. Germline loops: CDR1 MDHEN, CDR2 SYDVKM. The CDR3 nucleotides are TGTGCCAGCACATCTCGGGGGGGGCCTGAAGCTTTCTTT. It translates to CASTSRGGPEAFF.

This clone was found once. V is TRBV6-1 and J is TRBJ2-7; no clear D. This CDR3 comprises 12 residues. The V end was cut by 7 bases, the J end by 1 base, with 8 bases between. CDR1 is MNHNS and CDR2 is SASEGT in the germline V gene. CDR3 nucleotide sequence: TGTGCCAGCACCCCCTCTTCCTACGAGCAGTACTTC. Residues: CASTPSSYEQYF.

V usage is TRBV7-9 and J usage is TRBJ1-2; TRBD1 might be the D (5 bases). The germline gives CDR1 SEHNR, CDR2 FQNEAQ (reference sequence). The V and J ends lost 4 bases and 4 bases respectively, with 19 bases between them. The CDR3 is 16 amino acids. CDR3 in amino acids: CASSSLRGAGSYGYTF. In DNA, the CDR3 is TGTGCCAGCAGCTCCCTTAGGGGTGCCGGCAGCTATGGCTACACCTTC.

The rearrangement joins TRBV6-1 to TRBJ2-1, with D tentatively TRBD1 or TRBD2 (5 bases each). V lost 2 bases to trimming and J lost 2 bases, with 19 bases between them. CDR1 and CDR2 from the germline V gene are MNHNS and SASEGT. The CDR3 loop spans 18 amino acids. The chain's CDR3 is CASSEFLGRVTTYNEQFF. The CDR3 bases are TGTGCCAGCAGTGAATTCTTGGGGCGGGTTACCACCTACAATGAGCAGTTCTTC.